This TCR beta chain was profiled in a study of shared clonotypes between healthy human individuals. Adults of Caucasian background living in Nashville, Tennessee made up all donors. Study findings and constraints: In a handful of donors, about 5% of naive CD4 clonotypes appeared in common.

The germline V gene has CDR1 SGHTA and CDR2 FQGNSA. The CDR3 is 11 amino acids. V was trimmed by 2 bases and J by 8 bases, leaving 4 bases between them. This clone was seen a handful of times. Its specificity is not known. Here immunoSEQ multiplex PCR was the method, and the copy in TCRdb shows in-frame clones only, minus some. The repertoire holds about 1 million clones, with about 80% as singletons. The source of this sequence is a man aged 18 to 30 in good health. The chain carries TRBV7-2 and TRBJ2-1; no firm D call. The sequenced sample was memory CD4+ T cells sorted from blood. Described subset: CD45RA-negative fraction. CDR3 coding DNA: TGTGCCAGCAGCTTACTGTATGAGCAGTTCTTC. Translating gives CASSLLYEQFF.